These T cell receptor beta chains were read from a single sample in a study of cytomegalovirus exposure and HLA in healthy donors. Repertoires were generated with immunoSEQ multiplex PCR, while TCRdb's copy carries only in-frame clones and drops some. This sample yields 150,000 to 200,000 clones, of which about 86% are seen a single time; over 2% belongs to the top ten. Input material: PBMCs. These receptor sequences come from a woman under 40 in good health and CMV-seronegative. Both conserved end residues are part of each CDR3. D genes are given only for firm matches. Not all rows give a size; the values are once, few, many and, for expanded clones, a class.

d_call j_call cdr3_length clone_size v_call cdr3_nt cdr3_aa
. TRBJ2-7 14 few TRBV7-6 TGTGCCAGCAGCTTGACGGGAGTCTCCTACGAGCAGTACTTC CASSLTGVSYEQYF
. TRBJ1-1 11 few TRBV2 TGTGCCAGCAGTCTAACAGGGGAAGCTTTCTTT CASSLTGEAFF
. TRBJ2-4 14 . TRBV10-3 TGTGCCATCATCGGCGGAGTCGCCAAAAACATTCAGTACTTC CAIIGGVAKNIQYF
TRBD1 TRBJ2-5 15 . TRBV7-2 TGTGCCAGCAGCCCCTTTGGACAGGGACAAGAGACCCAGTACTTC CASSPFGQGQETQYF
. TRBJ2-7 13 . TRBV7-9 TGTGCCAGCAGCTTAAGGGGAACCTACGAGCAGTACTTC CASSLRGTYEQYF
. TRBJ2-7 16 . TRBV28 TGTGCCAGCCGGTTCAGGGCGACTAGTCCAAAGGGGGAGCAGTACTTC CASRFRATSPKGEQYF
TRBD1 TRBJ1-1 15 few TRBV28 TGTGCCAGCAGTTCACAGGGGGCAGGCCGTACCGAAGCTTTCTTT CASSSQGAGRTEAFF
TRBD1 TRBJ1-2 16 . TRBV5-1 TGCGCCAGCAGCTTCGGGACAGGATGGGCGAACTATGGCTACACCTTC CASSFGTGWANYGYTF
TRBD1 TRBJ2-5 15 . TRBV11-3 TGTGCCAGCAGCTTGGGACAGGGGGCAGGGGAGACCCAGTACTTC CASSLGQGAGETQYF
. TRBJ1-2 13 . TRBV7-8 TGTGCCAGCAGCTTAGCGGATGCGGGTGGCTACACCTTC CASSLADAGGYTF
TRBD2 TRBJ2-3 21 . TRBV4-1 TGCGCCAGCAGCCAAGAGAGGGGTCCGCTAGCGGGAGGGCCGCGCACAGATACGCAGTATTTT CASSQERGPLAGGPRTDTQYF
TRBD2 TRBJ2-5 15 few TRBV2 TGTGCCAGCAGTGGACTAGCGGGACCCCAAGAGACCCAGTACTTC CASSGLAGPQETQYF
TRBD2 TRBJ2-7 14 . TRBV10-3 TGTGCCATCAGTTACCCGGGTTCGGGAGGCGAGCAGTACTTC CAISYPGSGGEQYF
. TRBJ2-6 15 once TRBV9 TGTGCCAGCAGCGGACCAGGGGCTGGGGCCAACGGCCTGACTTTC CASSGPGAGANGLTF
TRBD2 TRBJ2-1 19 . TRBV5-1 TGCGCCAGCAGCTTGTATCTAGCGGGAGTAAGGAGGTCCTACAATGAGCAGTTCTTC CASSLYLAGVRRSYNEQFF
. TRBJ2-7 14 few TRBV5-5 TGTGCCAGCAGCTTGGCTGGGGGCGTTTACGAGCAGTACTTC CASSLAGGVYEQYF
TRBD1 TRBJ1-3 15 . TRBV11-3 TGTGCCAGCAGCTCCGGGACAGGGGCCGGAAACACCATATATTTT CASSSGTGAGNTIYF
. TRBJ2-7 15 . TRBV10-3 TGTGCCATCAGTCCGGAACAGGGTTCGAGGTACGAGCAGTACTTC CAISPEQGSRYEQYF
. TRBJ2-5 15 . TRBV6-5 TGTGCCAGCAGTTACTCCGGAGTTCCTCCGGAGACCCAGTACTTC CASSYSGVPPETQYF
. TRBJ2-1 14 . TRBV6-5 TGTGCCAGCAGACAACCGGGTCCCTATGATGAGCAGTTCTTC CASRQPGPYDEQFF
. TRBJ1-3 16 . TRBV5-1 TGCGCCAGCAGCTTGGTGGGGCCCAAAGCTGGAAACACCATATATTTT CASSLVGPKAGNTIYF
. TRBJ2-5 13 few TRBV19 TGTGCCAGTTCCACCGGTAGGCGGGAGACCCAGTACTTC CASSTGRRETQYF
. TRBJ2-1 13 . TRBV7-6 TGTGCCAGCAGTGCCGGGACATTAAATTGGCAGTTCTTC CASSAGTLNWQFF
TRBD2 TRBJ2-5 15 . TRBV27 TGTGCCAGCAGTCCAAGACTAGCGAGGGGGGAGACCCAGTACTTC CASSPRLARGETQYF
TRBD1 TRBJ1-1 14 once TRBV7-2 TGTGCCAGCAGCTTTCGGGACAGATATACTGAAGCTTTCTTT CASSFRDRYTEAFF
. TRBJ2-7 15 few TRBV7-9 TGTGCCAGCAGGCCCCGCGGGGGCGTCCTCCACGAGCAGTACTTC CASRPRGGVLHEQYF
. TRBJ1-5 15 . TRBV19 TGTGCCAGTAGTACAGGCCCCTCTAGCAATCAGCCCCAGCATTTT CASSTGPSSNQPQHF
TRBD1 TRBJ2-7 15 . TRBV28 TGTGCCAGCAGGACACAGGGGGTTGGCTCCTACGAGCAGTACTTC CASRTQGVGSYEQYF
TRBD1 TRBJ2-1 15 . TRBV19 TGTGCCAGTAGTCTAGGGACAGGGCTACCCAATGAGCAGTTCTTC CASSLGTGLPNEQFF
TRBD2 TRBJ2-7 15 . TRBV27 TGTGCCAGCACCTCTAGCGGAGCCGAAGCCTACGAGCAGTACTTC CASTSSGAEAYEQYF
. TRBJ2-7 15 . TRBV11-3 TGTGCCAGCAGCTTAGAGGCGGGGGCCTCCTACGAGCAGTACTTC CASSLEAGASYEQYF
. TRBJ1-4 15 . TRBV5-3 TGTGCCAAAAGCCTCAGACAAACAACTAATGAAAAACTGTTTTTT CAKSLRQTTNEKLFF
. TRBJ2-1 12 . TRBV29-1 TGCAGCGTTGAGCCAGCCTACAATGAGCAGTTCTTC CSVEPAYNEQFF
. TRBJ1-4 15 . TRBV6-1 TGTGCCAGCAGCCACCAGGGGCAGGCTAATGAAAAACTGTTTTTT CASSHQGQANEKLFF
. TRBJ2-7 14 . TRBV7-9 TGTGCCAGCAGTCCCCGGGACACAATCTACGAGCAGTACTTC CASSPRDTIYEQYF
. TRBJ2-7 14 . TRBV6-1 TGTGCCAGCAGTGAAGCGGGTAGCACCTACGAGCAGTACTTC CASSEAGSTYEQYF
TRBD1 TRBJ2-7 15 . TRBV6-5 TGTGCCAGCAGCCTAGGACAGGCGTCTGCCTACGAGCAGTACTTC CASSLGQASAYEQYF
. TRBJ2-1 14 . TRBV1 TGCACCAGCCCCCACGCCTGGCGGGAGAATGAGCAGTTCTTC CTSPHAWRENEQFF
. TRBJ1-5 14 . TRBV6-6 TGTGCCAGCAGTTACATAGACACCAATCAGCCCCAGCATTTT CASSYIDTNQPQHF
. TRBJ2-1 15 . TRBV6-4 TGTGCCAGCAGTGACTTGCTGGGCCCCCTGGGTGAGCAGTTCTTC CASSDLLGPLGEQFF
. TRBJ1-3 13 . TRBV29-1 TGCAGCGTCCAGGGTTTTACTGGAAACACCATATATTTT CSVQGFTGNTIYF